This T cell receptor beta chain was sequenced for a study of T-cell reconstitution after alpha-beta-depleted transplantation in children. This clonotype has a count of ten or more. Researchers prepared the TCRbeta library using unique molecular identifiers, the study reports. TCRdb re-analysed the PCR reads in MiXCR, keeping a single row per CDR3 protein. This sample carries approximately 190,000 distinct CDR3 sequences, 5% to 6.5% of them seen once, and the ten largest clones take about 5%. This CDR3 has 14 residues. V gave up 5 bases and J gave up 10 bases; unmatched junction bases: 5. The receptor comes from a girl less than two years old with combined immunodeficiency, due to receive a stem cell transplant. The sequencing here drew on PBMCs, taken before TCRalphabeta/CD19-depleted stem cell transplant. The chain carries TRBV12-3 or TRBV12-4 and TRBJ2-3, with 14 bases identical to TRBD2. This CDR3 reads CASSAGTSGSAQYF. The CDR3 DNA sequence: TGTGCCAGCAGTGCCGGGACTAGCGGGAGTGCGCAGTATTTT.